These 28 T cell receptor delta chains originate from one sample sequenced in a study of gamma-delta T cells after stem cell transplantation. TCRdb re-called the RT-PCR reads using CATT. The data contain under 6,500 delta-chain clones, 1.9% of them singletons. What was sequenced was gamma-delta T cells. Receptors originate from a human donor. It is not recorded whose cells these are; they may come from a transplant donor.

This clone was counted a few times. Being one base from a much bigger clone, this may be a read error. At the DNA level, this CDR3 is encoded by other sequences in the same sample as well. CDR3 in DNA: TGTGCCTGTGACACCATACCTTCCTACCGCCCCATCCTGGGGGATACGAGGAGCACTGATAAACTCATCTTT. Translation gives CACDTIPSYRPILGDTRSTDKLIF. V is TRDV2 and J is TRDJ1; 12 nucleotides line up with TRDD3. The CDR3 has 24 residues. CDR1 and CDR2 from the germline V gene are GEAIGNYY and EKD. J was trimmed by 5 bases and V by 0 bases; bases with no gene match: 30.

This clone was observed a few times. This sequence is one base from a far larger clone and is likely a read error. Other DNA sequences in the sample encode the same CDR3. J is TRDJ1 and V is TRDV2, with 8 bases fitting TRDD3. The CDR3 spans 19 residues. CDR1 is GEAIGNYY, CDR2 EKD, per germline. CDR3: CACDGVLGSTGGYTDKLIF. The CDR3 DNA sequence: TGTGCCTGTGACGGTGTGCTCGGCTCTACTGGGGGGTACACTGATAAACTCATCTTT.

By sample fraction, this clone is medium-sized. The same CDR3 also results from other DNA sequences found in this sample. V gene TRDV2 combines with J gene TRDJ1; 7 bases map to TRDD3. The CDR3 totals 18 residues. V lost 3 bases and J lost 1; bases outside the gene matches: 16. Germline lookup yields CDR1 GEAIGNYY and CDR2 EKD. The CDR3 coding sequence is TGTGCCTGTGACCCAGTACTGGGGAATACGCAAACCACCGATAAACTCATCTTT. Residues: CACDPVLGNTQTTDKLIF.

In the case of this clone: A read error is possible here, since a much larger clone lies one base away. Other DNA sequences in this specimen translate into the identical CDR3. The rearrangement links TRDV2 to TRDJ1; possible D gene TRDD3, 5 bases. This CDR3 contains 14 residues. Germline V gene sequence: CDR1 GEAIGNYY, CDR2 EKD. The CDR3 reads CACDTVNTSDKLIF. The CDR3 nucleotides are TGCGCCTGTGACACGGTCAATACGTCGGATAAACTCATCTTT.

Points on this clone: TCRdb's entry gives the protein of a much larger clone, which mismatches this DNA's translation at residue 12, likely from a read error; the protein reported here is translated from the DNA. This chain connects TRDV2 to TRDJ1, with TRDD3 identical over 11 bases. The CDR3 is 16 residues long. Germline V gives CDR1 GEAIGNYY, CDR2 EKD. With V trimmed by 7 bases and J by 6 bases, 15 bases remained unmatched. Here the CDR3 reads CACKRLGDIFPNKLIF. The CDR3 DNA is TGTGCCTGCAAACGACTGGGGGATATTTTCCCCAATAAACTCATCTTT.

In its sample, this clone was seen a few times. This may come from a read error, since a much larger clone is one base off. This chain links TRDV1 with TRDJ1; 13 bases are a match to TRDD3. Trimming removed 0 bases from V and 2 bases from J; junction bases left unmatched: 21. CDR1 and CDR2 from the germline V gene are TSWWSYY and QGS. The CDR3 contains 23 residues. Here the CDR3 reads CALGELKRVDTNWGIRVTDKLIF. The CDR3 DNA sequence: TGTGCTCTTGGGGAACTTAAGCGGGTCGACACCAACTGGGGGATACGCGTTACCGATAAACTCATCTTT.

By frequency in the sample, this clone is large. The sample holds other DNA sequences that translate to the same CDR3. This chain links TRDV2 with TRDJ1, with 11 bases that match TRDD3. The CDR3 has 17 amino acids. V lost 3 bases to trimming and J lost 2 bases; unmatched junction nucleotides: 10. Germline values: CDR1 GEAIGNYY, CDR2 EKD. The CDR3 protein is CACDPLLGDSQTDKLIF. The CDR3 region has the DNA TGTGCCTGTGACCCCTTACTGGGGGATAGTCAGACCGATAAACTCATCTTT.

This clone was detected only a few times. A single base is all that separates this from a far larger clone, so a read error is likely. Other DNA sequences in this specimen translate into the identical CDR3. The genes are TRDV2 and TRDJ1; D is tentatively TRDD2 or TRDD3 (5 bases each). Germline CDR1 and CDR2: GEAIGNYY and EKD. CDR3 size: 15 residues. V dropped 2 bases and J dropped 6 bases, with 18 bases sitting between them. The CDR3, as DNA: TGTGCCTGTGACAACGTCGGGGGCCCTTCTAATAAACTCATCTTT. This gives the protein CACDNVGGPSNKLIF.

Only a few counts were recorded for this clone. J is TRDJ1 and V is TRDV2; 10 bases fit TRDD3. Trimming at V came to 3 bases and at J to 2 bases, leaving 5 bases not matched to a gene. This CDR3 has 15 amino acids. Germline CDR1 reads GEAIGNYY; CDR2 reads EKD. CDR3 DNA: TGTGCCTGTGACTCTTTACTGGGGGATACCGATAAACTCATCTTT. Amino acid sequence: CACDSLLGDTDKLIF.

In regard to this clone: This same CDR3 is encoded by further DNA sequences in the sample. The chain uses TRDV2 and TRDJ1; TRDD3 aligns across 13 bases. Germline V lookup: CDR1 GEAIGNYY, CDR2 EKD. This CDR3 has 19 amino acids. After removal of 0 bases from V and 0 bases from J, the junction contained 9 bases not matched to a gene. As DNA, the CDR3 is TGTGCCTGTGACACCTTACTGGGGGATACGCTATCCAACACCGATAAACTCATCTTT. Protein sequence: CACDTLLGDTLSNTDKLIF.

As for this clone: The same CDR3 can be traced to other DNA sequences in this sample. V usage is TRDV1 and J usage is TRDJ1, with a tentative D call TRDD3 (7 bases). CDR1 is TSWWSYY and CDR2 is QGS in the germline V gene. Trimming pared 4 bases from V and 5 bases from J, leaving 32 bases between. There are 20 residues in the CDR3. In DNA form, the CDR3 reads TGTGCTCTTGGGGGCTCCTACGTTGGGGCCTATAAGGGGATATGGGATAAACTCATCTTT. Its translation: CALGGSYVGAYKGIWDKLIF.

As to this clone: The TCRdb protein comes from a much larger clone and disagrees with this DNA's translation at residue 13, likely due to a read error; the protein given here is derived from the DNA. The chain combines TRDV2 with TRDJ3, with 8 bases aligning to TRDD3. Germline-derived CDR1 and CDR2 are GEAIGNYY and EKD. The CDR3 is made up of 19 amino acids. The CDR3 sequence is CACDKLGEPSSWATRQMFF. DNA for the CDR3: TGTGCCTGTGACAAGCTGGGGGAGCCAAGCTCCTGGGCCACCCGACAGATGTTTTTC.

With regard to this clone: A read error is the likely source, as a far larger clone sits one nucleotide away. This sample also contains other DNA sequences that code for the same CDR3. This chain uses TRDV1 with TRDJ1, with 10 bases that match TRDD3. This CDR3 region has 22 residues. Germline V CDR1 and CDR2: TSWWSYY, QGS. Unmatched junction bases numbered 27, after V lost 5 bases and J lost 3 bases. The CDR3 loop reads CALGIPFLTMHLYWGIPDKLIF. The CDR3, as DNA: TGTGCTCTTGGGATACCCTTCCTAACAATGCACCTGTACTGGGGGATTCCCGATAAACTCATCTTT.

A remark on this clone: The TCRdb protein comes from a much larger clone and disagrees with this DNA's translation at residue 10, likely due to a read error; the protein given here is derived from the DNA. This chain links TRDV2 with TRDJ1, with 10 bases lining up with TRDD3. CDR3 size: 17 residues. J lost 2 bases, V lost 3 bases, and 11 bases had no gene match. Germline CDR1 and CDR2: GEAIGNYY and EKD. CDR3 in amino acids: CACDPLLGDGQTDKLIF. In DNA, the CDR3 is TGTGCCTGTGACCCCTTACTGGGGGATGGTCAGACCGATAAACTCATCTTT.

To note about this clone: One base separates it from a far larger clone, so it is likely a read error. In DNA, the CDR3 is TGTGCCTGTGGCACCCTTTCCAGGAGTACTGGGGGATACACCGATAAACTCATCTTT. Its protein product is CACGTLSRSTGGYTDKLIF. The genes are TRDV2 and TRDJ1; 10 nucleotides align to TRDD3. Germline V gene lookup returns CDR1 GEAIGNYY and CDR2 EKD. CDR3 size: 19 residues.

Comments on this clone: This DNA translates differently at residue 4 from the TCRdb protein, which is that of a much larger clone; a read error is likely, and the protein shown is the DNA's own translation. V gene TRDV2 combines with J gene TRDJ2, with 9 bases aligning to TRDD3. Germline V gene sequence: CDR1 GEAIGNYY, CDR2 EKD. Trimming took 5 bases from V and 0 from J; bases not matched to a gene: 15. The CDR3 sequence is 19 residues long. CDR3 residues: CACGTVGGGIPPLTAQLFF. As DNA, the CDR3 is TGTGCCTGTGGCACTGTCGGTGGGGGGATACCACCTTTGACAGCACAACTCTTCTTT.

Within the sample, this clone is medium-sized. The J gene is TRDJ1, the V gene TRDV2, with 9 bases that match TRDD3. Germline V gives CDR1 GEAIGNYY, CDR2 EKD. Losses at the gene ends were 3 bases for V and 7 bases for J; bases not matched to a gene: 17. This CDR3 comprises 17 residues. CDR3 sequence reads: CACDLAGGLRSTGKLIF. The CDR3 DNA is TGTGCCTGTGACCTTGCTGGGGGATTGCGTTCAACTGGTAAACTCATCTTT.

A note on this clone: This likely came from a read error, as a far larger clone is one base away. In the same sample, other DNA sequences code for this CDR3. The chain couples TRDV2 to TRDJ1; 13 bases fit TRDD3. The germline V gene encodes CDR1 GEAIGNYY and CDR2 EKD. The CDR3 has 19 residues. The CDR3 region is CACDTVLGDTRMYTDKLIF. CDR3 DNA sequence: TGTGCCTGTGACACCGTACTGGGGGATACGCGGATGTACACCGATAAGCTCATCTTT.

This clone was seen many times. A far larger clone is one base from this, pointing to a likely read error. The same CDR3 also results from other DNA sequences found in this sample. The chain uses TRDV2 and TRDJ1, with D maybe TRDD3 (6 bases). The CDR3 covers 15 residues. Germline values: CDR1 GEAIGNYY, CDR2 EKD. CDR3 in amino acids: CACDTVGGSTDKLIF. The CDR3, as DNA: TGTGCCTGTGACACCGTAGGGGGAAGCACCGATAAGCTCATCTTT.

A note on this clone: TCRdb's protein, taken from a much larger clone, differs from this DNA's translation at residue 5, likely owing to a read error; the protein displayed comes from the DNA. The chain uses TRDV2 and TRDJ3; D is uncertain. This CDR3 comprises 17 residues. Germline CDR1 is GEAIGNYY and CDR2 is EKD. Trimming shortened V by 2 bases and J by 2 bases, and 12 bases separated the two germline ends. For the CDR3, the DNA is TGTGCCTGTGACATCGCCTCTCACCCCTGGGACACCCGACAGATGTTTTTC. Its protein is CACDIASHPWDTRQMFF.

In the case of this clone: TCRdb has a much larger clone's protein, which differs at residue 8 from the translation of this DNA, likely because of a read error; what is shown is the protein translated from the DNA. V usage is TRDV2 and J usage is TRDJ1; D unclear. Deletions cut 3 bases from V and 3 bases from J, with 19 bases between. The CDR3 loop spans 16 amino acids. In germline, CDR1 is GEAIGNYY, CDR2 EKD. The CDR3 nucleotides are TGTGCCTGTGACCCCCTGGCTAGGGAGGGGTCCGATAAACTCATCTTT. It specifies CACDPLAREGSDKLIF.

At least ten counts were recorded for this clone. Given a far larger clone just one base away, this is likely a sequencing read error. This rearrangement joins TRDV2 to TRDJ1; 12 bases align to TRDD3. This CDR3 comprises 17 residues. Germline CDR1 reads GEAIGNYY; CDR2 reads EKD. The CDR3 protein is CARDTLGDTAYTDKLIF. The CDR3 coding sequence is TGTGCCCGTGACACGCTGGGGGATACGGCGTACACCGATAAACTCATCTTT.

Comments on this clone: TCRdb's protein, taken from a much larger clone, differs from this DNA's translation at residue 3, likely owing to a read error; the protein displayed comes from the DNA. The chain recombines TRDV2 with TRDJ1; D not resolved. The germline V gene encodes CDR1 GEAIGNYY and CDR2 EKD. The CDR3 is 16 amino acids. Here the CDR3 DNA reads TGTGCCCGTGACACGGTTGGAGGTATGTATCCTGAAAAACTCATCTTT. Amino acid sequence: CARDTVGGMYPEKLIF.

The CDR3 loop is CACDKLGDLDKLIF. The CDR3 DNA sequence: TGTGCCTGTGACAAACTGGGGGATCTGGATAAACTCATCTTT. This rearrangement joins TRDV2 to TRDJ1, with 10 bases aligning to TRDD3. Germline-derived CDR1 and CDR2 are GEAIGNYY and EKD. The J segment lost 5 bases and the V segment lost 2 bases, leaving 4 bases of the junction unmatched. The length of the CDR3 is 14 residues.

Relative to its sample, this clone is medium-sized. J is TRDJ1 and V is TRDV2; 12 bases are shared with TRDD3. Germline V gene lookup returns CDR1 GEAIGNYY and CDR2 EKD. The CDR3 is 19 amino acids. Trimming removed 2 bases from V and 0 bases from J; junction bases left unmatched: 12. The CDR3 is CACDSLLGDTSLYTDKLIF. The CDR3 nucleotides are TGTGCCTGTGACAGTTTACTGGGGGATACCTCTCTTTACACCGATAAACTCATCTTT.

The chain joins TRDV2 to TRDJ1; 11 bases are a match to TRDD3. The CDR3 has 20 amino acids. Germline lookup yields CDR1 GEAIGNYY and CDR2 EKD. V gave up 0 bases and J gave up 3 bases; unmatched junction bases: 17. The CDR3 region is CACDTVLPTLGDTQSDKLIF. In DNA, the CDR3 is TGTGCCTGTGACACCGTCCTTCCCACTTTGGGGGATACGCAATCCGATAAACTCATCTTT.

This clone appeared a few times. This likely stems from a read error, as it lies one base from a far larger clone. The same CDR3 also results from other DNA sequences found in this sample. The genes are TRDV2 and TRDJ1; D unresolved. The CDR3 length is 15 residues. Germline V CDR1 and CDR2: GEAIGNYY, EKD. The CDR3 protein is CACDTVMDQRDKLIF. The CDR3 bases are TGTGCCTGTGACACCGTAATGGACCAGCGCGATAAACTCATCTTC.

As for this clone: The TCRdb protein, from a much larger clone, departs from this DNA's translation at residue 12, likely by read error; the protein shown derives from the DNA. The genes are TRDV2 and TRDJ1; D assignment may be TRDD2 or TRDD3 (5 bases each). The CDR3 sequence is 20 residues long. Trimming shortened V by 3 bases and J by 2 bases, and 30 bases separated the two germline ends. The germline V gene has CDR1 GEAIGNYY and CDR2 EKD. In DNA form, the CDR3 reads TGTGCCTGTGACCTACTAAACCCTCCTAAGGGGGGTACTGAGACCGATAAACTCATCTTT. This sequence encodes CACDLLNPPKGGTETDKLIF.